The clone carrying this T cell receptor (beta chain) was counted between two and nine times. Its antigen is unidentified. CDR3 length: 13 residues. CDR1 is MNHNS and CDR2 is SASEGT in the germline V gene. V was shortened by 7 bases and J by 10 bases, with 14 bases between the two germline ends. These data come from a study of Graves' ophthalmopathy and Graves' hyperthyroidism. Disease in donors with ophthalmopathy had moderate-to-severe activity, CAS ≥3, NOSPECS ≥4 and under 3 months' duration. Researchers turned away patients with other autoimmune diseases, uncontrolled infections, pregnancy or lactation. Whole-study findings and limits: Blood shared most expanded thyroid clonotypes above 0.001 frequency.

Transcripts of RNA were the source for amplifying TCR beta CDR3 regions. Scientists carried out first-round RT-PCR using HTBI primers and then a second-round multiplex PCR. TCRdb re-called the multiplex PCR reads with MiXCR, one entry per CDR3 protein. This table has about 220,000 distinct CDR3 sequences, under 25% appearing once. The chain links TRBV6-1 to TRBJ1-6, with D perhaps matching TRBD1 (5 bases). The specimen was peripheral blood. The sequence was collected from a woman aged 45-65 years with Graves' ophthalmopathy. The CDR3 region is CASTRDDFSPLHF. The CDR3 nucleotides read TGTGCCAGCACTAGGGACGATTTCTCACCCCTCCACTTT.